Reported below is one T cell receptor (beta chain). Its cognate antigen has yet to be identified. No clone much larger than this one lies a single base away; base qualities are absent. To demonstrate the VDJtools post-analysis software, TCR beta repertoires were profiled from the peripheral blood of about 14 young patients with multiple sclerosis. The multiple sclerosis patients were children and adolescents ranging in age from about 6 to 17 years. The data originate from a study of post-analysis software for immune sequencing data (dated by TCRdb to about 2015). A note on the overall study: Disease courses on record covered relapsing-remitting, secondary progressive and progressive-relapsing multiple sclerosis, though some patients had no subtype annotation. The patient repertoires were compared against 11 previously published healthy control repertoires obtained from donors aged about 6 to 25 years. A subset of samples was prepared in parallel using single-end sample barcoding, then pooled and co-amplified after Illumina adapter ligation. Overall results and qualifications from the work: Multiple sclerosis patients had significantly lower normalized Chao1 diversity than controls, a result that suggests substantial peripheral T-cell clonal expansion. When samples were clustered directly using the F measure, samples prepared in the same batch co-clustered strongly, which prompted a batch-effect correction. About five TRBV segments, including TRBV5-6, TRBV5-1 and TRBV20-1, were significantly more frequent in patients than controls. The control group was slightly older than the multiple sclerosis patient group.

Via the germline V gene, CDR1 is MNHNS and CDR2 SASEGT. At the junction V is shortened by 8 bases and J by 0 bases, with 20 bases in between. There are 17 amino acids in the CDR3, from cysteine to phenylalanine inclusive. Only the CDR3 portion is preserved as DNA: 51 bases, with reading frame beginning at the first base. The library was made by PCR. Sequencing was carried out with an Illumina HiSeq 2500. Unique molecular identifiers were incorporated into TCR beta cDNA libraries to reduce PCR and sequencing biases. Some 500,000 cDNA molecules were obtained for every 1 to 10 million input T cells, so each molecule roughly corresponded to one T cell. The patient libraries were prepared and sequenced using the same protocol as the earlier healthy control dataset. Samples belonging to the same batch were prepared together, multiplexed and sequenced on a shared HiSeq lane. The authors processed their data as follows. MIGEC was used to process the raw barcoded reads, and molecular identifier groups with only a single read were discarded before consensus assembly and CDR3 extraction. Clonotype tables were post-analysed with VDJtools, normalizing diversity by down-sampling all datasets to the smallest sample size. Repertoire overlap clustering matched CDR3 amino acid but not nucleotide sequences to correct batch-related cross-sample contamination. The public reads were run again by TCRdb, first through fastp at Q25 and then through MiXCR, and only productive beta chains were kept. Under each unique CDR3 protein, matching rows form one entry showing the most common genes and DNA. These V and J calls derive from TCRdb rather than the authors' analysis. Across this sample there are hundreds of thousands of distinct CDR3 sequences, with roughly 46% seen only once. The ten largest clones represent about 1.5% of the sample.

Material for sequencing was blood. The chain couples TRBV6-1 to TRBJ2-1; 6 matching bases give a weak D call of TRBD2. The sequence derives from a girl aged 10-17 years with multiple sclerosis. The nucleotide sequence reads TGTGCCAGCCACCCCCTGGCTGGGGGGTCCTCCTACAATGAGCAGTTCTTC. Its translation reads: CASHPLAGGSSYNEQFF.